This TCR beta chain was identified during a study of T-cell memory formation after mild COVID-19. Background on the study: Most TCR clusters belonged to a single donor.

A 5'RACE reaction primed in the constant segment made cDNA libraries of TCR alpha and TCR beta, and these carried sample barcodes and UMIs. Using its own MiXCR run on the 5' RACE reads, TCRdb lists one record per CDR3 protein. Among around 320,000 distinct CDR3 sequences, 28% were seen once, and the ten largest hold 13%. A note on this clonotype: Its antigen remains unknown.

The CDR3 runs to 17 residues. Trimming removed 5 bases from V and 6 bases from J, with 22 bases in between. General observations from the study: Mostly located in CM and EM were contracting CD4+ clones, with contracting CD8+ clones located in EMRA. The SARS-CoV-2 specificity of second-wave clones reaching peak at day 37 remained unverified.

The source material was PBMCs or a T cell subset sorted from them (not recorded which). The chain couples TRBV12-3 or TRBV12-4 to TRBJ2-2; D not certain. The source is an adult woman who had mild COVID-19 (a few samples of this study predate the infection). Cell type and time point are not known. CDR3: CASSHSLRHKPSGELFF. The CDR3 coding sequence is TGTGCCAGCAGTCACTCATTGCGCCACAAACCGTCCGGGGAGCTGTTTTTT.